This T cell receptor (beta chain) was documented in a study of CD8 T cells in Susac syndrome. With random hexamers, roughly 0.45 to 1 ug RNA was reverse transcribed. MiXCR, applied by TCRdb to the immunoSEQ multiplex PCR reads, yields one record per CDR3 protein. The sample holds 85,000 to 130,000 distinct CDR3 sequences, approximately 95% seen once. CDR3 length: 10 amino acids. Germline-derived CDR1 and CDR2 are SQVTM and ANQGSEA. On this clonotype itself: Mismatch with germline at one junction end may stem from a read error.

Sequencing input: CD8+ T cells from PBMCs. The J gene is TRBJ2-1, the V gene TRBV29-1; D call uncertain. This TCR was recovered from a human donor with Susac syndrome. CDR3 amino acids: CSGESNEQFF. CDR3 bases: TGCAGCGGTGAATCCAATGAGCAGTTCTTC.